This TCR beta chain was observed in a study of T-cell reconstitution after alpha-beta-depleted transplantation in children. Study outcomes and limitations: It was newly produced T cells that mostly accounted for T-cell counts and diversity one year after transplant. After transplant, high TCRbeta diversity at day 60 in some patients arose from surviving recipient T cells and thymic progenitors. Alpha-beta T cells about two months after transplant reportedly derived from several hundred expanded graft clones.

This clonotype was detected a few times. Antigen unknown. During its preparation, the TCRbeta library received unique molecular identifiers. TCRdb reanalysed the PCR reads using MiXCR and keeps one entry per CDR3 protein. This table holds about 98,000 distinct CDR3 sequences, approximately 6% found once. V lost 1 base and J 5 bases, leaving 8 bases between the germline ends. This CDR3 is built from 13 residues. Germline-derived CDR1 and CDR2 are KGHSH and LQKENI. The input for sequencing was PBMCs, mostly from graft donor cells, taken 60 days after TCRalphabeta/CD19-depleted stem cell transplant. The TCR originated in a female patient aged 2-15 years who had a stem cell transplant for Fanconi anemia, so the T cells may come from the graft donor. This chain connects TRBV18 to TRBJ2-5; no reliable D call. CDR3 coding DNA: TGTGCCAGCTCACCACTTGTAGGCGAGACCCAGTACTTC. Encoded protein: CASSPLVGETQYF.